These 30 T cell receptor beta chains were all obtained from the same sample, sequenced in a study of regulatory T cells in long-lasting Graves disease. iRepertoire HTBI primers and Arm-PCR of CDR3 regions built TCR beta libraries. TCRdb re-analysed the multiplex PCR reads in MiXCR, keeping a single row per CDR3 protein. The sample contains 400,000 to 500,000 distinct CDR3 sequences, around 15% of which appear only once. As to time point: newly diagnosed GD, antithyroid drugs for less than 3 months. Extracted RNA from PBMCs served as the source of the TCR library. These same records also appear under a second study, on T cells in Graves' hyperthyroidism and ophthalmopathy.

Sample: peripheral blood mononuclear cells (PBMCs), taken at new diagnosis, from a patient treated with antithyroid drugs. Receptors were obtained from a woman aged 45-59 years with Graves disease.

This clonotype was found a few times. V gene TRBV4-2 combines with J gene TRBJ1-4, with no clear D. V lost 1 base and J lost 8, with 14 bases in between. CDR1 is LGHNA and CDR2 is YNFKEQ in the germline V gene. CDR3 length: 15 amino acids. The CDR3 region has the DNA TGTGCCAGCAGCCAAGGTTGGGAGGATGTCGAAAAACTGTTTTTT. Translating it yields CASSQGWEDVEKLFF.

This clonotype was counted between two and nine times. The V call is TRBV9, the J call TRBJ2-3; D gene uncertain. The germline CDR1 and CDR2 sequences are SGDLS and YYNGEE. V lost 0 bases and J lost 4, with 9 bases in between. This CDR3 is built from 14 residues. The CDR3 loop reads CASSVGPGADTQYF. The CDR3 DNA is TGTGCCAGCAGCGTAGGCCCGGGTGCAGATACGCAGTATTTT. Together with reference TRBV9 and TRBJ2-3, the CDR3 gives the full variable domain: DSGVTQTPKHLITATGQRVTLRCSPRSGDLSVYWYQQSLDQGLQFLIQYYNGEERAKGNILERFSAQQFPDLHSELNLSSLELGDSALYFCASSVGPGADTQYFGPGTRLTVL.

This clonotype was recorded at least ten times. CDR3 DNA sequence: TGTGCCAGCAGTTTATGGGCCTCTAGCGCTTCTCGAGAGACCCAGTACTTC. Residues: CASSLWASSASRETQYF. V usage is TRBV27 and J usage is TRBJ2-5; TRBD2 might be the D (6 bases). This CDR3 is 17 amino acids long. V lost 1 base, J lost 4 bases, and 19 bases lay in between. From germline, CDR1 is MNHEY and CDR2 SMNVEV (reference sequence).

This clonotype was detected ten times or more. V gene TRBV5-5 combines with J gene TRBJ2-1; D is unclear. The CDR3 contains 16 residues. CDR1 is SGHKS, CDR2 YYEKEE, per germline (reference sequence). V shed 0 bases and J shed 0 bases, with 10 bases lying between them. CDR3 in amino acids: CASSLEAESSYNEQFF. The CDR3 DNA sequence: TGTGCCAGCAGCTTGGAGGCGGAGAGCTCCTACAATGAGCAGTTCTTC.

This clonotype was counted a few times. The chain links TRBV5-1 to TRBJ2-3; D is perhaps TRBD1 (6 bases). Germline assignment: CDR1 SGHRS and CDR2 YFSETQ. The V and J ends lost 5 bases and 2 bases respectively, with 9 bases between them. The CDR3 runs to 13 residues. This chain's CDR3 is CASRQGLTDTQYF. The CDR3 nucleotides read TGCGCCAGCAGACAGGGTCTCACAGATACGCAGTATTTT.

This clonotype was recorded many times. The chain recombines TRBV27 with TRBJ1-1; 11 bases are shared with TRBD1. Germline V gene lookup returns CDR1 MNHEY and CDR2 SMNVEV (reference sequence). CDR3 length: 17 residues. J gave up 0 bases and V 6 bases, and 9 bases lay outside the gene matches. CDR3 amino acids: CASRPLPGQGVNTEAFF. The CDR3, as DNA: TGTGCCAGCAGGCCCCTACCGGGACAGGGGGTGAACACTGAAGCTTTCTTT.

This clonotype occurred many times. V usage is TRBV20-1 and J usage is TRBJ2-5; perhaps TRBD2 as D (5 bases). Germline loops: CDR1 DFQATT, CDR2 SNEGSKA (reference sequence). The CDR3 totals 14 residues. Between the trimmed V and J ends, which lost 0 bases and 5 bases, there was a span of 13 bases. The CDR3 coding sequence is TGCAGTGCTAGAGACCCGCGGGCCCGGGAGACCCAGTACTTC. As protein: CSARDPRARETQYF.

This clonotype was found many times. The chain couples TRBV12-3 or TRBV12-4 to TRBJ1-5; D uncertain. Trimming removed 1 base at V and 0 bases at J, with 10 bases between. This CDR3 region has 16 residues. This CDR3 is CASSLEGTNSNQPQHF. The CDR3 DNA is TGTGCCAGCAGTTTAGAGGGCACAAATAGCAATCAGCCCCAGCATTTT.

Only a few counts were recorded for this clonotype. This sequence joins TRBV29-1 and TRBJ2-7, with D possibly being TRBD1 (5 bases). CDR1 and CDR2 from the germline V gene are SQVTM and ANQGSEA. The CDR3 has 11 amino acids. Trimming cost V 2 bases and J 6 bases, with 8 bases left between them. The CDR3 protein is CSVEIQGEQYF. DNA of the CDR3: TGCAGCGTTGAAATCCAGGGCGAGCAGTACTTC.

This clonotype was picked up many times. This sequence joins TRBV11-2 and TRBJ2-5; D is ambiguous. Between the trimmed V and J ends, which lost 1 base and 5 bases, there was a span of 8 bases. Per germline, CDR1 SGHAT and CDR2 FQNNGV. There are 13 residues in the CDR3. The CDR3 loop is CASSLGRDETQYF. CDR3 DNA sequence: TGTGCCAGCAGCTTAGGACGCGACGAGACCCAGTACTTC.

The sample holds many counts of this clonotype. The CDR3 reads CASSPGTEGNEQYF. Here the CDR3 DNA reads TGCGCCAGCAGCCCGGGGACAGAGGGCAACGAGCAGTACTTC. The rearrangement uses TRBV5-1 and TRBJ2-7, with 7 positions matching TRBD1. The J segment lost 5 bases and the V segment lost 4 bases, leaving 9 bases of the junction unmatched. CDR3 length: 14 residues. CDR1 is SGHRS and CDR2 is YFSETQ in the germline V gene.

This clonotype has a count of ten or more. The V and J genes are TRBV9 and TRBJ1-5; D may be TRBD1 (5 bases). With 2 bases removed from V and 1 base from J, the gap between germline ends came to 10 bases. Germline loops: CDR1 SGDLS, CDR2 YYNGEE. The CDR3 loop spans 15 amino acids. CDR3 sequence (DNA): TGTGCCAGCAGCGTCCAGGGCTTGAGCAATCAGCCCCAGCATTTT. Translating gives CASSVQGLSNQPQHF.

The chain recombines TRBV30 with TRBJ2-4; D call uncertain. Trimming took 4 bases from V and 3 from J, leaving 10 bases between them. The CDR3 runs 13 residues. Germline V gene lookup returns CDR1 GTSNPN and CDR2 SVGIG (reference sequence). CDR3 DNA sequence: TGTGCCTGGAATCCTTTGGGCAAAAACATTCAGTACTTC. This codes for CAWNPLGKNIQYF.

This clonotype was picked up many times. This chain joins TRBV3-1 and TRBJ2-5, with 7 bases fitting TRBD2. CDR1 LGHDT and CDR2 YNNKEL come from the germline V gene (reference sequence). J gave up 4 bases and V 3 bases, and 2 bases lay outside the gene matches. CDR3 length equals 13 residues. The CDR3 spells CASSQAGVETQYF. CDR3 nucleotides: TGTGCCAGCAGCCAGGCGGGAGTAGAGACCCAGTACTTC.

CDR3 nucleotides: TGCAGTGCTAGAGATCCCGGGACTAGCGGGGCGACTTTGACCGGGGAGCTGTTTTTT. Translated: CSARDPGTSGATLTGELFF. This chain uses TRBV20-1 with TRBJ2-2, with TRBD2 matching 13 bases. Germline V gene sequence: CDR1 DFQATT, CDR2 SNEGSKA (reference sequence). J lost 5 bases, V lost 0 bases, and 12 bases had no gene match. This CDR3 comprises 19 residues.

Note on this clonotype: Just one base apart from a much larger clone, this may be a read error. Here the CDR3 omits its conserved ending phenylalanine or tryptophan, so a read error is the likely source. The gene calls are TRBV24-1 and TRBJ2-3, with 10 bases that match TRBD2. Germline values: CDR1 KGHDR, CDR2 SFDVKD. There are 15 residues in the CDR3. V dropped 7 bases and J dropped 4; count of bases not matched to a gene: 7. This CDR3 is CATSPSGRVADTQYL. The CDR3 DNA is TGTGCCACCAGCCCTAGCGGGAGAGTGGCAGATACGCAGTATCTT.

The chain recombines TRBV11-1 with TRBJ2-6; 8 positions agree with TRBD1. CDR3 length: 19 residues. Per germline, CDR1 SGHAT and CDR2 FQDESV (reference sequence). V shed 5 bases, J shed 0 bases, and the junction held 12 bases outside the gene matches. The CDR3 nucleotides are TGTGCCAGCAGCCCTTCCAGGGGGCTTACTTACTCTGGGGCCAACGTCCTGACTTTC. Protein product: CASSPSRGLTYSGANVLTF.

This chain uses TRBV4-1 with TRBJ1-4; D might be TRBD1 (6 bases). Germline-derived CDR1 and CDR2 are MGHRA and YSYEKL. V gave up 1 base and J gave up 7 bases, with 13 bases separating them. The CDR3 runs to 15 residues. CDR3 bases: TGCGCCAGCAGCCAAGGGGGGGGCTGGGGTGAAAAACTGTTTTTT. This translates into CASSQGGGWGEKLFF.

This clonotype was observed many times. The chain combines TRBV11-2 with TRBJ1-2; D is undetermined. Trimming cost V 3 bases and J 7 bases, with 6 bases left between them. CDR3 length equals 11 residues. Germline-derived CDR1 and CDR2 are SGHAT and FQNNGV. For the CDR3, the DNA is TGTGCCAGCAGCTTCGACATTGGCTACACCTTC. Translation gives CASSFDIGYTF.

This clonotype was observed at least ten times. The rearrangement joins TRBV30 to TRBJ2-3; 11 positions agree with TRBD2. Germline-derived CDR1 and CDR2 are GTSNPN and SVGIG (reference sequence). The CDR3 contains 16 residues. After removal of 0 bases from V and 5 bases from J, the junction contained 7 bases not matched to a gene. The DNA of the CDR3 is TGTGCCTGGAGTGTAAATCTCCTAGCGGGGGGAGATACGCAGTATTTT. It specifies CAWSVNLLAGGDTQYF.

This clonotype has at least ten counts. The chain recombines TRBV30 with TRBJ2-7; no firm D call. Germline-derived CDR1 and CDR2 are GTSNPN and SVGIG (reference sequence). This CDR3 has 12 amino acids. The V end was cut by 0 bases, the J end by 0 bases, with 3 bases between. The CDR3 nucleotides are TGTGCCTGGAGTGTGTCCTCCTACGAGCAGTACTTC. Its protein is CAWSVSSYEQYF.

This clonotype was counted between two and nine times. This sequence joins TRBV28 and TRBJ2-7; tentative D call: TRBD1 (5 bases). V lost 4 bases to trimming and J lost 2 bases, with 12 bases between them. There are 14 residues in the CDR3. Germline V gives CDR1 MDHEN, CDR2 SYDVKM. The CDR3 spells CASSSQGPAYEQYF. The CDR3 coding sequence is TGTGCCAGCAGTTCGCAGGGTCCCGCCTACGAGCAGTACTTC. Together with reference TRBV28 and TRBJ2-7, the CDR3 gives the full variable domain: DVKVTQSSRYLVKRTGEKVFLECVQDMDHENMFWYRQDPGLGLRLIYFSYDVKMKEKGDIPEGYSVSREKKERFSLILESASTNQTSMYLCASSSQGPAYEQYFGPGTRLTVT.

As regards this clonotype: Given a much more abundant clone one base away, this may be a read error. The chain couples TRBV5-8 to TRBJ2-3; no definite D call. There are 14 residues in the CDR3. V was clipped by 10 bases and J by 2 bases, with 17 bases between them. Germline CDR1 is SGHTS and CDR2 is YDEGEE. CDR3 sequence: CAGPSLTLTDTQYF. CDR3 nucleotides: TGTGCCGGCCCCTCCCTGACACTCACAGATACGCAGTATTTT.

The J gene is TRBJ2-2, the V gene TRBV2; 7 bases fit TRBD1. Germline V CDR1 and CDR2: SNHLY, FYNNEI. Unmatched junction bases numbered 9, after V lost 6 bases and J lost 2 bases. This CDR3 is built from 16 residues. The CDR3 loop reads CASRDLRQGNTGELFF. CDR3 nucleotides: TGTGCCAGCAGAGATTTACGACAGGGTAACACCGGGGAGCTGTTTTTT.

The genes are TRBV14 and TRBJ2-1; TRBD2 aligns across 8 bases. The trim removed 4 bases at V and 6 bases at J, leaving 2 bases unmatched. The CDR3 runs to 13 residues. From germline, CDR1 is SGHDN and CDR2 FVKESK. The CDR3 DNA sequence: TGTGCCAGCAGCCGGACTAGCTCCAATGAGCAGTTCTTC. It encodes CASSRTSSNEQFF. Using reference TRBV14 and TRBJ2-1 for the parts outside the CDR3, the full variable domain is EAGVTQFPSHSVIEKGQTVTLRCDPISGHDNLYWYRRVMGKEIKFLLHFVKESKQDESGMPNNRFLAERTGGTYSTLKVQPAELEDSGVYFCASSRTSSNEQFFGPGTRLTVL.

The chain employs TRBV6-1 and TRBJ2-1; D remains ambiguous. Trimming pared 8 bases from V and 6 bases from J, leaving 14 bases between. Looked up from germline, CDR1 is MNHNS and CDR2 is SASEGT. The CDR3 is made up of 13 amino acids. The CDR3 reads CASLTESRNEQFF. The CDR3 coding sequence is TGTGCCAGCTTGACGGAGAGCCGCAATGAGCAGTTCTTC.

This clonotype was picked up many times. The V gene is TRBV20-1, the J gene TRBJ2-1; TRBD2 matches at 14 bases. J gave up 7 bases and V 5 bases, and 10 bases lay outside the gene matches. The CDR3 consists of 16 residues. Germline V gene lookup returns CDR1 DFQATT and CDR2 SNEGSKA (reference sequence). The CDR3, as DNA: TGCAGTGCTCCGGGACTAGCGGGAGCCAGGTTGAATGAGCAGTTCTTC. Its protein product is CSAPGLAGARLNEQFF.

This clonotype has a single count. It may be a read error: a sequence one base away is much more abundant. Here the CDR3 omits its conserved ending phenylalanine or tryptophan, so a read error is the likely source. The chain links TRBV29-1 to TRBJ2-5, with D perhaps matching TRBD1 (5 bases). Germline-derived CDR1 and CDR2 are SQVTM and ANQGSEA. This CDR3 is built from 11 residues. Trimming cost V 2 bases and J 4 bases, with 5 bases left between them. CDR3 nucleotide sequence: TGCAGCGTTGAACAGGGAGAGACCCAGTACTCC. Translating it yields CSVEQGETQYS.

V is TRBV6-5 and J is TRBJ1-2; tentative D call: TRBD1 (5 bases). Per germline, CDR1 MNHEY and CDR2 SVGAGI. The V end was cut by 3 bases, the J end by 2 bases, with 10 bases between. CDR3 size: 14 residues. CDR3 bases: TGTGCCAGCAGTTATCGTGCAGGGAACTATGGCTACACCTTC. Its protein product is CASSYRAGNYGYTF.

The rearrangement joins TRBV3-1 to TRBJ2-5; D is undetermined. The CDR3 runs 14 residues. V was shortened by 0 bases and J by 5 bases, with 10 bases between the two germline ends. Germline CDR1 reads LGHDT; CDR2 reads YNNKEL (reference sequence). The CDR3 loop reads CASSQDSGWETQYF. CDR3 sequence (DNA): TGTGCCAGCAGCCAAGATTCGGGTTGGGAGACCCAGTACTTC.